Described below is a single T cell receptor beta chain sequence and its context. Its specificity is unknown. Expressed TCRB transcripts got sequenced, as all isolated RNA was reverse transcribed. Repertoires were generated with immunoSEQ multiplex PCR, while TCRdb's copy carries only in-frame clones and drops some. The profile shows some 270,000 clones, about 11% of them singletons. Trimming shortened V by 4 bases and J by 2 bases, and 11 bases separated the two germline ends. Germline loops: CDR1 SGHTA, CDR2 FQGTGA. This CDR3 spans 14 amino acids. The sample originates from a study of beta chain features in type 1 diabetes. General study points: Insertions were fewer and deletions more numerous at VDJ junctions in type 1 diabetes patients. TCRB CDR3 length was moderately but significantly reduced in all four CD4+ subsets of Type 1 diabetes patients.

This chain links TRBV7-3 with TRBJ1-1; a possible D gene is TRBD1 (5 bases). The sequence was collected from a young man with type 1 diabetes. Sequencing used naive CD4+ T cells from blood. CDR3 region: CASSYAGRNTEAFF. The DNA for the CDR3 is TGTGCCAGCAGCTACGCAGGGCGCAACACTGAAGCTTTCTTT.